The rows below give T cell receptor beta chains drawn from one sample of a study of control samples from healthy donors and cancer patients. TCRdb keeps only in-frame clones here, not all; method: immunoSEQ multiplex PCR. This table has under 200,000 clones, around 92% appearing once. The sequencing input was blood. The receptors here all came from a woman in her 30s in good health. Each CDR3 is given with its conserved first and last residue. D genes are given only for firm matches. Expanded clones are given a class, and other clones once, few, many or no size at all.

clone size	D gene	V gene	CDR3 length	J gene	CDR3 DNA	CDR3 protein
.	.	TRBV30	14	TRBJ2-7	TGTGCCTGGACCCCAGGGGCACTTACCTACGAGCAGTACTTC	CAWTPGALTYEQYF
.	TRBD1	TRBV7-9	14	TRBJ1-1	TGTGCCAGCAGCGTCCGACAGGGGAACACTGAAGCTTTCTTT	CASSVRQGNTEAFF
.	.	TRBV6-5	11	TRBJ2-7	TGTGCCAGCAGGACAGGCTACGAGCAGTACTTC	CASRTGYEQYF
.	.	TRBV6-5	13	TRBJ2-2	TGTGCCAGCAACCGGGACGGTACCGGGGAGCTGTTTTTT	CASNRDGTGELFF
once	TRBD2	TRBV4-1	14	TRBJ2-1	TGCGCCAGCAGTAGAGCGGGGGCTAACAATGAGCAGTTCTTC	CASSRAGANNEQFF
.	.	TRBV9	13	TRBJ1-4	TGTGCCAGCAGCGTACCAGGGTTGGAAAAACTGTTTTTT	CASSVPGLEKLFF
.	TRBD2	TRBV11-3	16	TRBJ2-3	TGTGCCAGCAGCGCCGGACTAGCGGGAGGATCAGATACGCAGTATTTT	CASSAGLAGGSDTQYF
.	.	TRBV2	14	TRBJ1-5	TGTGCCAGCAGTGAAGGGGGCGGCAATCAGCCCCAGCATTTT	CASSEGGGNQPQHF
.	TRBD1	TRBV19	13	TRBJ2-7	TGTGCCACCACAGGGGGGTATTCCTACGAGCAGTACTTC	CATTGGYSYEQYF
.	.	TRBV25-1	14	TRBJ1-1	TGTGCCAGCAGTGGCGACAAACTGAACACTGAAGCTTTCTTT	CASSGDKLNTEAFF
.	TRBD2	TRBV3-1/TRBV3-2	17	TRBJ2-1	TGTGCCAGCAGCCAAGGGCCTAGCGGGGGGGCCTACAATGAGCAGTTCTTC	CASSQGPSGGAYNEQFF
.	.	TRBV2	13	TRBJ2-3	TGTGCCAGCCATCAGGGTTTTAGAGATACGCAGTATTTT	CASHQGFRDTQYF
.	.	TRBV3-1/TRBV3-2	14	TRBJ2-7	TGTGCCAGCAGCCAAGGGTCAGGCCTCTACGAGCAGTACTTC	CASSQGSGLYEQYF
.	TRBD2	TRBV2	12	TRBJ2-1	TGTGCCAGCACTAGCGGGGGTAATGAGCAGTTCTTC	CASTSGGNEQFF
.	.	TRBV11-3	15	TRBJ1-4	TGTGCCAGCAGCAAGGACAGTGCAACTAATGAAAAACTGTTTTTT	CASSKDSATNEKLFF
once	TRBD1	TRBV2	15	TRBJ1-6	TGTGCCAGCAGTGGTTTTGGACAGGGGTTATCACCCCTCCACTTT	CASSGFGQGLSPLHF
.	.	TRBV27	13	TRBJ2-7	TGTGCCAGCAGTCTCCAGGGGTCCTACGAGCAGTACTTC	CASSLQGSYEQYF
.	TRBD1	TRBV6-1	16	TRBJ2-2	TGTGCCAGCAGTGCCCGGGACAGGGGGGACACCGGGGAGCTGTTTTTT	CASSARDRGDTGELFF
.	TRBD1	TRBV27	14	TRBJ1-5	TGTGCCAGCAGTTTCACAGGGGCCAATCAGCCCCAGCATTTT	CASSFTGANQPQHF
.	TRBD2	TRBV4-2	15	TRBJ2-7	TGTGCCAGCAGCCAAGTCCTAGCGGGAGGCCACGAGCAGTACTTC	CASSQVLAGGHEQYF
.	.	TRBV6-2/TRBV6-3	12	TRBJ1-3	TGTGCCAGCAGTTACTCTGGAAACACCATATATTTT	CASSYSGNTIYF
once	TRBD2	TRBV6-4	14	TRBJ2-3	TGTGCCAGCAGCCGACTAGCGGGAGCGGATACGCAGTATTTT	CASSRLAGADTQYF
.	.	TRBV5-1	14	TRBJ2-3	TGCGCCAGCAGCTTGTCAGGATTCGCAGATACGCAGTATTTT	CASSLSGFADTQYF
.	TRBD2	TRBV6-5	15	TRBJ2-5	TGTGCCAGCAGCTACGGGGCGGGGGTACAAGAGACCCAGTACTTC	CASSYGAGVQETQYF
.	.	TRBV5-1	14	TRBJ1-2	TGCGCCAGCAGCTCCGGGACCCTTAACTATGGCTACACCTTC	CASSSGTLNYGYTF
.	TRBD1	TRBV5-5	16	TRBJ1-3	TGTGCCAGCAGCAGGACAGGGGGCGCGCGGGGAAACACCATATATTTT	CASSRTGGARGNTIYF
few	.	TRBV7-9	15	TRBJ2-2	TGTGCCAGCAGCTTAGGGTCCGGGAACACCGGGGAGCTGTTTTTT	CASSLGSGNTGELFF
once	.	TRBV24-1	12	TRBJ2-1	TGTGCCACCAGTGAGAGATACAATGAGCAGTTCTTC	CATSERYNEQFF
.	.	TRBV12-3/TRBV12-4	13	TRBJ1-3	TGTGCCAGCCGGGACAACTCTGGAAACACCATATATTTT	CASRDNSGNTIYF
.	TRBD1	TRBV19	17	TRBJ1-5	TGTGCCAGTACCCCGGACAGGGTGGTAGGTAGCAATCAGCCCCAGCATTTT	CASTPDRVVGSNQPQHF
.	.	TRBV27	14	TRBJ2-3	TGTGCCAGCAGTCCAACCTGGGGCTCAGATACGCAGTATTTT	CASSPTWGSDTQYF
.	.	TRBV19	16	TRBJ1-5	TGTGCCAGTAGTAGAGGGGCGGGCAATAGCAATCAGCCCCAGCATTTT	CASSRGAGNSNQPQHF
.	.	TRBV5-4	15	TRBJ2-3	TGTGCCAGCAGCTTGGACAGATCTAGCACAGATACGCAGTATTTT	CASSLDRSSTDTQYF
.	TRBD2	TRBV27	13	TRBJ2-5	TGTGCCAGCAGACTAGCGGGAGTAGAGACCCAGTACTTC	CASRLAGVETQYF
.	.	TRBV28	15	TRBJ2-2	TGTGCCAGCAGTTCGGACAGAGCGAACACCGGGGAGCTGTTTTTT	CASSSDRANTGELFF
.	.	TRBV12-3/TRBV12-4	10	TRBJ1-2	TGTGCCAGCAGCCTCAATGGCTACACCTTC	CASSLNGYTF
once	.	TRBV11-3	13	TRBJ2-3	TGTGCCAGCAGCTTAGAAGGGATTGATACGCAGTATTTT	CASSLEGIDTQYF
.	.	TRBV28	12	TRBJ2-7	TGTGCCAGCGCCGGACTGTCCTACGAGCAGTACTTC	CASAGLSYEQYF
few	TRBD1	TRBV18	14	TRBJ1-1	TGTGCCAGCTCACGGGACAGGTTGAACACTGAAGCTTTCTTT	CASSRDRLNTEAFF
.	TRBD1	TRBV29-1	12	TRBJ1-2	TGCAGCCCTGACAGGGAGGCGGGTGGCTACACCTTC	CSPDREAGGYTF
.	.	TRBV4-1	14	TRBJ2-7	TGCGCCAGCAGCCAAGGGCAGGGTATTTACGAGCAGTACTTC	CASSQGQGIYEQYF
medium-sized	TRBD2	TRBV28	15	TRBJ2-7	TGTGCCAGCAGTTTATTTGGGTTGGGGGGGGACGAGCAGTACTTC	CASSLFGLGGDEQYF